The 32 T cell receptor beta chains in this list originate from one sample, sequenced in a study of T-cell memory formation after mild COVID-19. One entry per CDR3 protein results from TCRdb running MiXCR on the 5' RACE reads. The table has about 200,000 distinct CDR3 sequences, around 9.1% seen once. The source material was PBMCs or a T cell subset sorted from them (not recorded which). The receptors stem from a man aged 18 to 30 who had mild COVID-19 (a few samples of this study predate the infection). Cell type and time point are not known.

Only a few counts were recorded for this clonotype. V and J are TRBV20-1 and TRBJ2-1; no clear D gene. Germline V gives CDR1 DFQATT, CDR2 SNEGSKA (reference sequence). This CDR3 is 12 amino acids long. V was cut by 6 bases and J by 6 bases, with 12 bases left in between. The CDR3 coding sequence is TGCAGTGCGGACCGACGGCTCAATGAGCAGTTCTTC. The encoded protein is CSADRRLNEQFF.

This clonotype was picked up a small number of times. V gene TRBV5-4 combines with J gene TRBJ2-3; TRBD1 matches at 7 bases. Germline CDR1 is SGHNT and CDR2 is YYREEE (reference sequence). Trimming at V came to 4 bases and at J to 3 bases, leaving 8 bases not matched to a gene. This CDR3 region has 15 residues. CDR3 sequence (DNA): TGTGCCAGCAGCGATCCGGGACAGACGACAGATACGCAGTATTTT. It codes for CASSDPGQTTDTQYF.

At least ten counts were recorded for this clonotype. The CDR3 is CASSVTDAYNSPLHF. CDR3 DNA sequence: TGTGCCAGCAGCGTGACAGACGCCTATAATTCACCCCTCCACTTT. The chain combines TRBV5-5 with TRBJ1-6, with D possibly matching TRBD1 (5 bases). This CDR3 has 15 amino acids. CDR1 is SGHKS and CDR2 is YYEKEE in the germline V gene (reference sequence). Trimming took 4 bases from V and 2 from J, leaving 10 bases between them.

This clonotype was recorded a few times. This CDR3 reads CASSEGLAGYSTQETQYF. In nucleotides, the CDR3 is TGCGCCAGCAGTGAGGGACTAGCGGGGTACAGTACTCAAGAGACCCAGTACTTC. The chain employs TRBV10-2 and TRBJ2-5; 12 nucleotides agree with TRBD2. V was pared by 2 bases and J by 2 bases, with 9 bases of the junction left unmatched. The CDR3 contains 18 residues. From germline, CDR1 is WSHSY and CDR2 SAAADI.

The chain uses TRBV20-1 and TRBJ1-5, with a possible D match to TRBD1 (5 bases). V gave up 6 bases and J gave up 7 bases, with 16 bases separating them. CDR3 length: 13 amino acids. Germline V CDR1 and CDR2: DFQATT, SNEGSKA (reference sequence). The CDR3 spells CSAEPSGVQPQHF. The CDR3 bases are TGCAGTGCCGAACCTTCGGGGGTGCAGCCCCAGCATTTT.

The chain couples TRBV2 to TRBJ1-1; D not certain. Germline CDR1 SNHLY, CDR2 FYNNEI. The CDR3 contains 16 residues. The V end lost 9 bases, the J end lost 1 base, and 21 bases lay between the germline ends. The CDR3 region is CARTSTLRATNTEAFF. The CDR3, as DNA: TGTGCCAGAACTTCTACCCTCCGGGCCACGAACACTGAAGCTTTCTTT.

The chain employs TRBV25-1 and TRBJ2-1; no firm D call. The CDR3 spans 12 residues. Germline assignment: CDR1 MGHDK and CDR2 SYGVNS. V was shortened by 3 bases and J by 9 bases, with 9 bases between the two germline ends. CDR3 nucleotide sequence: TGTGCCAGCAGTGAGGTAGCTGGTGAGCAGTTCTTC. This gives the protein CASSEVAGEQFF.

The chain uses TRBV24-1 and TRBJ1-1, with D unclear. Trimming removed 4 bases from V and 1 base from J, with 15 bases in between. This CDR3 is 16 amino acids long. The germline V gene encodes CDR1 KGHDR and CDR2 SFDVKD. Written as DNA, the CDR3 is TGTGCCACCAGTGACGTCCCGGGGAGTGGGAACACTGAAGCTTTCTTT. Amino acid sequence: CATSDVPGSGNTEAFF.

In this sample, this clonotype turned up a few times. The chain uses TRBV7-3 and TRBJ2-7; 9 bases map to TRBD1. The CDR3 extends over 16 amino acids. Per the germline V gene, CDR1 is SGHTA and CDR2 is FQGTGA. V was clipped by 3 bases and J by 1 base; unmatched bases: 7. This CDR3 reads CASSFPGQGRSYEQYV. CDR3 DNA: TGTGCCAGCAGCTTCCCGGGACAGGGTAGATCCTACGAGCAGTACGTC.

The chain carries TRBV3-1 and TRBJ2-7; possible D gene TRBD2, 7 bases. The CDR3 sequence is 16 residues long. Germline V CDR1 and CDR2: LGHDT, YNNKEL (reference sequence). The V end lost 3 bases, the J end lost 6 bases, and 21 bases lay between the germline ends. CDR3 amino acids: CASSHEGGLGSSEQYF. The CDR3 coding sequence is TGTGCCAGCAGCCATGAGGGGGGGCTCGGATCCAGCGAGCAGTACTTC.

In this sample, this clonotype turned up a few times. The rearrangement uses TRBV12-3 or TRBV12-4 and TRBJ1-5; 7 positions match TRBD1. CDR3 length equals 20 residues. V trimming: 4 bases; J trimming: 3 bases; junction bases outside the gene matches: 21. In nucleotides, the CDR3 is TGTGCCAGCAGTTCTCCTCGGCGGGGGAGTCAGGGGGTTACCAATCAGCCCCAGCATTTT. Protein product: CASSSPRRGSQGVTNQPQHF.

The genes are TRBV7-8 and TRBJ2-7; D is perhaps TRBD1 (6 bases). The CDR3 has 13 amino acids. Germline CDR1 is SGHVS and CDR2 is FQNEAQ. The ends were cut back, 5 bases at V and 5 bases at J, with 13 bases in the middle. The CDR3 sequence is CASSVDRSNEQYV. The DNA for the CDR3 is TGTGCCAGCAGCGTCGACAGGTCAAACGAGCAGTACGTC.

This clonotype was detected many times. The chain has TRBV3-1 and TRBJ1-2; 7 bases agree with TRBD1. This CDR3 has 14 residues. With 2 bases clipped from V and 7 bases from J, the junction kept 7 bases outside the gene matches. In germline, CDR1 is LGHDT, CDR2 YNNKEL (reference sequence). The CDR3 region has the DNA TGTGCCAGCAGCCAACACGACAGGGAGGTTGGCTACACCTTC. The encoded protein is CASSQHDREVGYTF. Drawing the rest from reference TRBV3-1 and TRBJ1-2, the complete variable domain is DTAVSQTPKYLVTQMGNDKSIKCEQNLGHDTMYWYKQDSKKFLKIMFSYNNKELIINETVPNRFSPKSPDKAHLNLHINSLELGDSAVYFCASSQHDREVGYTFGSGTRLTVV.

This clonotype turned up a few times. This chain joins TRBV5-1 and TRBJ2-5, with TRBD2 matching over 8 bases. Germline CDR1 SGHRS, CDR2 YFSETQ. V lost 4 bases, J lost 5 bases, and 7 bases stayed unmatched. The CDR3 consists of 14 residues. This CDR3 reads CASSPSGGMETQYF. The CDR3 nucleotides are TGCGCCAGCAGCCCGAGCGGGGGAATGGAGACCCAGTACTTC.

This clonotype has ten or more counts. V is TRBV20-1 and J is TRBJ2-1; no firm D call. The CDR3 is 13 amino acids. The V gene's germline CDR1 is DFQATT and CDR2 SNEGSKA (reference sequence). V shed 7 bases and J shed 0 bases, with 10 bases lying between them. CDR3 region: CSVPPLSYNEQFF. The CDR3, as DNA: TGCAGTGTACCACCTCTCTCCTACAATGAGCAGTTCTTC.

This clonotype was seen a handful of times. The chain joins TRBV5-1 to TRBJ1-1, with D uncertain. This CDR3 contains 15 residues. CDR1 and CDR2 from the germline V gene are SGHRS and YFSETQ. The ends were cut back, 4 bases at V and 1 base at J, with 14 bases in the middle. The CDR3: CASSPQIYPNTEAFF. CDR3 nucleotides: TGCGCCAGCAGCCCACAAATCTACCCGAACACTGAAGCTTTCTTT. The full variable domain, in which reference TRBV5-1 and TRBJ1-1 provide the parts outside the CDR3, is KAGVTQTPRYLIKTRGQQVTLSCSPISGHRSVSWYQQTPGQGLQFLFEYFSETQRNKGNFPGRFSGRQFSNSRSEMNVSTLELGDSALYLCASSPQIYPNTEAFFGQGTRLTVV.

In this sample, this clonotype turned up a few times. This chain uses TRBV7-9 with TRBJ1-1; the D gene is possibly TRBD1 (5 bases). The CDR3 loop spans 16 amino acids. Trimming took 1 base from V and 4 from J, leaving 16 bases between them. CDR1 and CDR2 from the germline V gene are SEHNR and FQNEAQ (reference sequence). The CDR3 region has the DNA TGTGCCAGCAGCTTAGGCGGGGCTTTATCTATCACTGAAGCTTTCTTT. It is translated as CASSLGGALSITEAFF. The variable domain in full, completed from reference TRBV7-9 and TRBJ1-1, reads DTGVSQNPRHKITKRGQNVTFRCDPISEHNRLYWYRQTLGQGPEFLTYFQNEAQLEKSRLLSDRFSAERPKGSFSTLEIQRTEQGDSAMYLCASSLGGALSITEAFFGQGTRLTVV.

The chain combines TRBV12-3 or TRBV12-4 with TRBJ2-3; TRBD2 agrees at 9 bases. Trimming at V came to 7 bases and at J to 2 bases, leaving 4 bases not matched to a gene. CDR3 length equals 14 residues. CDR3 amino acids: CASIRGGATDTQYF. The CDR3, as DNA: TGTGCCAGCATCCGCGGGGGGGCCACAGATACGCAGTATTTT.

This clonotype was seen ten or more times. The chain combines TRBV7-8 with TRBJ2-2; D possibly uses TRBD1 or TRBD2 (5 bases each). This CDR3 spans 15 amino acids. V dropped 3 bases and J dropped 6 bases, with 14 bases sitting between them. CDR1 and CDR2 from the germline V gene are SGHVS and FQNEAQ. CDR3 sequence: CASSFQGVSAGELFF. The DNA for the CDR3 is TGTGCCAGCAGCTTTCAGGGAGTGTCGGCCGGGGAGCTGTTTTTT.

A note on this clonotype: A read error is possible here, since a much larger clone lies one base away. For the CDR3, the DNA is TGCGCCAGCAGCGGAAGGACCCTCTGGGAGACCCAGTACTTC. This translates into CASSGRTLWETQYF. The chain combines TRBV4-1 with TRBJ2-5; D is undetermined. The V gene's germline CDR1 is MGHRA and CDR2 YSYEKL. The CDR3 extends over 14 amino acids. Trimming removed 5 bases at V and 5 bases at J, with 15 bases between.

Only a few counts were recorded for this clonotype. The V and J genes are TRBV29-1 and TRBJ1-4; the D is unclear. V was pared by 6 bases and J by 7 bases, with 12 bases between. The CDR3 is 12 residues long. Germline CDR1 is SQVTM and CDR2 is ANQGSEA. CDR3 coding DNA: TGCAGCGTGAAGACCTGGGGTGAAAAACTGTTTTTT. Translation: CSVKTWGEKLFF.

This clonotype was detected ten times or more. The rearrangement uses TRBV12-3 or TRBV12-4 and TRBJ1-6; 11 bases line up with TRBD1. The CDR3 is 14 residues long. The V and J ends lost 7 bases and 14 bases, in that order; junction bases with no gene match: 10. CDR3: CASKLGTGGTTLHF. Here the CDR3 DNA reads TGTGCCAGCAAATTGGGGACAGGGGGTACCACCCTCCACTTT.

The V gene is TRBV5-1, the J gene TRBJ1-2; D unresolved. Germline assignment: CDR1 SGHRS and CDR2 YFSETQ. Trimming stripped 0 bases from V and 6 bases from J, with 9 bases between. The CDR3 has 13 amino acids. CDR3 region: CASSLGSGDGYTF. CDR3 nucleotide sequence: TGCGCCAGCAGCTTGGGCAGCGGGGATGGCTACACCTTC.

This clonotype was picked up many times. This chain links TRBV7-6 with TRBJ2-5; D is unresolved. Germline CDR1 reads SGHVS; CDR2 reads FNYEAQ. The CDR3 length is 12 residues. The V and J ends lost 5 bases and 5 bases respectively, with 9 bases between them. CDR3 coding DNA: TGTGCCAGCAGCCCCATTGAGGAGACCCAGTACTTC. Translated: CASSPIEETQYF.

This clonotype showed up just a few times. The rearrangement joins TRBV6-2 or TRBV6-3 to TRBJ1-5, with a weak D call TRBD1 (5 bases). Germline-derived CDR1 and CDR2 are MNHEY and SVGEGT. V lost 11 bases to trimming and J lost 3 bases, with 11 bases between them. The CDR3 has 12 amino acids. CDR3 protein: CAAGQPNQPQHF. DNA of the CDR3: TGTGCCGCCGGACAACCCAATCAGCCCCAGCATTTT.

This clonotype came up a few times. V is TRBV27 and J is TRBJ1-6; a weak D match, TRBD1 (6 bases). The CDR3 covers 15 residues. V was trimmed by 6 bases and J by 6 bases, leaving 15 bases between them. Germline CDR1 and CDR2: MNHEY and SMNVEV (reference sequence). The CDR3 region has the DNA TGTGCCAGCAGCTACCTTTTAGGGGGTAATTCACCCCTCCACTTT. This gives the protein CASSYLLGGNSPLHF.

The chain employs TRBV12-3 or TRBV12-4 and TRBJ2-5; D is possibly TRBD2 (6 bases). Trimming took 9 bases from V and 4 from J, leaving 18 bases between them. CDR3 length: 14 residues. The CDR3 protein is CASFAGTSPETQYF. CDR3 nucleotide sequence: TGTGCCAGTTTCGCCGGGACTTCTCCAGAGACCCAGTACTTC.

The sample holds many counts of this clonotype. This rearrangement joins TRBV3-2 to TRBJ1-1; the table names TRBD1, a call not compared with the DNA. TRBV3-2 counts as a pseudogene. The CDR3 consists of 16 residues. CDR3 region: CASSQAAQGANTEAFF. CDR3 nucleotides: TGTGCCAGCAGCCAAGCAGCACAGGGGGCGAACACTGAAGCTTTCTTT.

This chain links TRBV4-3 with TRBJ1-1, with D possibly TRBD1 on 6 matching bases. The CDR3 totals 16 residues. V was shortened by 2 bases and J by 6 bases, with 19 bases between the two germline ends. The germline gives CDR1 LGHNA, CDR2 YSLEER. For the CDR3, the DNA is TGCGCCAGCAGCCAATATTTAGGGGGTCGGCTGTCTGAAGCTTTCTTT. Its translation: CASSQYLGGRLSEAFF.

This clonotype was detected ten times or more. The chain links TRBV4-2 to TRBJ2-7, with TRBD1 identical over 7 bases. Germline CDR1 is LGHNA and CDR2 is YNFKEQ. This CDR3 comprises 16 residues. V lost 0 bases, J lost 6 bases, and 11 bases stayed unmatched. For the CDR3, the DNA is TGTGCCAGCAGCCAAGATGGGGCAGGGGGTTCGATCGAGCAGTACTTC. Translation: CASSQDGAGGSIEQYF.

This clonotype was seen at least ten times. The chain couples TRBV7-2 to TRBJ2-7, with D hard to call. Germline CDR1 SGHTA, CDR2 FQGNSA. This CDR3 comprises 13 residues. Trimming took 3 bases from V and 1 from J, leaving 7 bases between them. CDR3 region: CASSFTSSYEQYV. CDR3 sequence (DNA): TGTGCCAGCAGCTTTACCTCATCCTACGAGCAGTACGTC.

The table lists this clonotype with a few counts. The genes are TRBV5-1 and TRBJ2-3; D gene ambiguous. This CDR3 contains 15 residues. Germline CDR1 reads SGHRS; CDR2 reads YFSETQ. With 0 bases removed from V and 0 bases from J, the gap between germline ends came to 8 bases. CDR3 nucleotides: TGCGCCAGCAGCTTGGGCTCCTCTAGCACAGATACGCAGTATTTT. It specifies CASSLGSSSTDTQYF.